These 3 T cell receptor beta chains share one sample of origin, sequenced in a study of CD8+ T cells in alopecia areata. Treatment in this sample: oral pan-JAK inhibitor, 5-10 mg twice daily. In each case, RNA was isolated and then reverse transcribed into cDNA as the sequencing template. Profiling relied on immunoSEQ multiplex PCR, and the TCRdb table lists in-frame clones only, not all of them. Of around 200,000 clones listed, about three fifths were seen once; the top ten hold 10% to 15%. Source: CD8+ T cells sorted from blood, taken at week 24, from a patient treated with tofacitinib. The receptors come from a human donor with alopecia areata.

This chain connects TRBV9 to TRBJ2-2; TRBD1 matches 7 bases. With V trimmed by 0 bases and J by 4 bases, 6 bases remained unmatched. The germline CDR1 and CDR2 sequences are SGDLS and YYNGEE. This CDR3 contains 16 residues. Here the CDR3 DNA reads TGTGCCAGCAGCGTAGCACAGGGGACCTTCACCGGGGAGCTGTTTTTT. Encoded protein: CASSVAQGTFTGELFF.

The rearrangement links TRBV18 to TRBJ1-5; TRBD1 agrees at 8 bases. Germline loops: CDR1 KGHSH, CDR2 LQKENI. This CDR3 is built from 14 residues. The V and J ends lost 6 bases and 5 bases, in that order; junction bases with no gene match: 6. CDR3 nucleotide sequence: TGTGCCAGCTCGGACAGGGTCGGAGATCAGCCCCAGCATTTT. Translating gives CASSDRVGDQPQHF.

There are a few counts of this clone. The CDR3: CASSFTGQGLRELFF. CDR3 coding DNA: TGTGCCAGCAGCTTCACCGGACAGGGTTTAAGGGAGCTGTTTTTT. This rearrangement joins TRBV7-9 to TRBJ2-2, with TRBD1 matching over 8 bases. V lost 3 bases to trimming and J lost 9 bases; unmatched junction nucleotides: 9. CDR1 is SEHNR and CDR2 is FQNEAQ in the germline V gene (reference sequence). The CDR3 is 15 residues long.